The present T cell receptor (beta chain) was sequenced within a study of blood T cells in healthy people across ages. The germline V and J ends were trimmed by 6 bases and 0 bases, with 18 bases remaining between them. Germline-derived CDR1 and CDR2 are MNHNS and SASEGT. CDR3 length: 18 amino acids. The authors ran a second PCR of roughly 6 to 12 cycles using a sample-barcoded 5' primer and a J-beta primer mix. MiXCR, applied by TCRdb to the 5' RACE reads, yields one record per CDR3 protein. The data show about 770,000 distinct CDR3 sequences, under 45% seen once. Per sample, no less than 6 micrograms of total RNA were extracted.

The chain links TRBV6-1 to TRBJ2-6, with D possibly being TRBD1 (6 bases). The sample was blood. This receptor was obtained from a man in his sixties in good health. The CDR3 DNA is TGTGCCAGCAGAGGACAGAGTGTTGTTGGCTCTGGGGCCAACGTCCTGACTTTC. Protein product: CASRGQSVVGSGANVLTF.